This TCR beta chain was sequenced in a study of neurological immune-mediated disorders. Unsorted libraries used 2 million PBMCs kept at -80 degrees C. CDR1 and CDR2 (germline): DFQATT, SNEGSKA (reference sequence). The CDR3 spans 17 residues. Study results and limitations: The multiple sclerosis repertoire cluster had no clinical or MRI feature associated with it. Among 34 multiple sclerosis patients, 18 had repertoires that phylogenetic grouping placed in one related-CDR3 cluster, a possible signature.

There are a few counts of this clonotype. Antigen specificity is unknown. Germline is not matched at one junction end, which may reflect a read error. The cDNA came from 5'RACE with 10-nucleotide random UMIs. MiXCR was run by TCRdb on the 5' RACE reads, yielding one entry per CDR3 protein. This sample yields under 80,000 distinct CDR3 sequences, of which around 5.2% are seen a single time; 2.8% belongs to the top ten. V usage is TRBV20-1 and J usage is TRBJ1-6; D is perhaps TRBD1 (6 bases). The sequence derives from a woman under 40 with multiple sclerosis. Sample: PBMCs. The CDR3 bases are TGCAGTGCTAGAGATACGAGACAGGCGTCTTTTAATTCACCCCTCAACTTT. It is translated as CSARDTRQASFNSPLNF.